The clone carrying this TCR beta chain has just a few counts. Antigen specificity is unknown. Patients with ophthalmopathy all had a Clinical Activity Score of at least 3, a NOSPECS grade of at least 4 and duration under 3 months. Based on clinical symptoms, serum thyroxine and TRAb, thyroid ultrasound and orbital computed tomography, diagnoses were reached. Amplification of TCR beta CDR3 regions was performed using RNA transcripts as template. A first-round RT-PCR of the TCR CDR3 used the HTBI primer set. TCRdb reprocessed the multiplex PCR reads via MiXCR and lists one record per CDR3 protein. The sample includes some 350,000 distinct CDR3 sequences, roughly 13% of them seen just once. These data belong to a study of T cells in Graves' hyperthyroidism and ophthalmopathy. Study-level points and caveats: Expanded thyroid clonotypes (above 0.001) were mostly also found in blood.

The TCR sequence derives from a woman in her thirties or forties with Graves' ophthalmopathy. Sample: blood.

The CDR3 here is CASSLSAVSYEQYF. CDR3 nucleotides: TGCGCCAGCAGCTTGTCGGCGGTTTCCTACGAGCAGTACTTC. The V gene is TRBV5-1, the J gene TRBJ2-7; D is unclear. This CDR3 is built from 14 residues. CDR1 and CDR2 from the germline V gene are SGHRS and YFSETQ. V lost 1 base and J 1 base, leaving 9 bases between the germline ends.